This is a list of T cell receptor beta chains from one sample in a study of T cell therapy after organ transplantation. The data were produced by immunoSEQ multiplex PCR, yet TCRdb's version contains in-frame clones alone and is incomplete. The table shows approximately 3,300 clones, with around 81% occurring only once. These receptors lack a known antigen. The sample was CD8+ T cells from blood, taken after autologous CMV-specific T cell therapy. These receptor sequences come from a human patient who had received a solid organ transplant and had CMV disease. Some T cells may be provided by the graft donor. The CDR3 runs from the conserved cysteine through the conserved F or W.

j_call v_call cdr3_aa
TRBJ1-6 TRBV27 CASKRGWLNSPLHF
TRBJ2-1 TRBV9 CASSVEETSGPGTEQFF
TRBJ2-5 TRBV28 CASSLPLQGIQETQYF
TRBJ2-1 TRBV5-6 CASSLAHEQFF
TRBJ2-2 TRBV4-3 CASSSRTGSNTGELFF
TRBJ2-2 TRBV4-1 CASSQDTGELFF
TRBJ2-7 TRBV7-9 CASSEPRQGTPEQYF
TRBJ1-2 TRBV10-3 CAISGEGANYGYTF
TRBJ2-7 TRBV4-1 CASSQAFTGQGRYEQYF
TRBJ1-3 TRBV7-2 CASSSQGYYVDTIYF
TRBJ2-7 TRBV14 CASSRVFYEQYF
TRBJ2-4 TRBV4-1 CASSQDRVGENIQYF
TRBJ2-5 TRBV11-1 CASSLRFLGPSGLKETQYF
TRBJ2-5 TRBV6-5 CAISDNPLETQYF
TRBJ1-4 TRBV4-3 CASSRLYDTPNEKLFF
TRBJ1-1 TRBV5-6 CASSSSGYNTEAFF
TRBJ2-1 TRBV5-1 CASSTAGNEQFF
TRBJ2-3 TRBV5-1 CASQGDTQYF
TRBJ2-3 TRBV12-1 CASSFLAGDPDTQYF
TRBJ1-1 TRBV14 CASRSQQGDTEAFF
TRBJ2-1 TRBV9 CASSVGARVTDSNEQFF
TRBJ2-1 TRBV14 CASSQDWTSEQFF
TRBJ1-4 TRBV30 CAWSTPPSEKLFF
TRBJ2-7 TRBV5-8 CASSLASYEQYF
TRBJ2-1 TRBV15 CATSGYDTPLYNEQFF
TRBJ2-3 TRBV9 CASSVSGAQGTDTQYF
TRBJ1-5 TRBV7-3 CASSFFDQPQHF
TRBJ2-5 TRBV9 CASSFSGGARETQYF
TRBJ2-7 TRBV9 CASSGTEWSWEQYF
TRBJ1-3 TRBV5-1 CASSLVYGGTPDSGNTIYF
TRBJ2-2 TRBV7-9 CASIENRATGELFF